In this sample, the clone carrying this TCR beta chain turned up many times. Uncontrolled infection, other autoimmune disease, pregnancy or lactation barred patients from enrollment. The PBMCs were taken from roughly 10 ml of fresh peripheral blood. This entry is derived from a study of T cells in Graves' hyperthyroidism and ophthalmopathy. Study as a whole: At the time of initial diagnosis and before any treatment, peripheral blood was collected.

Amplified TCR beta CDR3 regions came from RNA transcripts. The HTBI primer set was used in a first-round RT-PCR of the TCR CDR3. TCRdb re-called the multiplex PCR reads with MiXCR, one entry per CDR3 protein. The sample lists over 350,000 distinct CDR3 sequences; under 15% were seen once. The CDR3 contains 15 residues. Germline lookup yields CDR1 SGHDN and CDR2 FVKESK. Trimming cost V 6 bases and J 4 bases, with 18 bases left between them. The chain carries TRBV14 and TRBJ1-2; perhaps TRBD1 as D (5 bases). Sequencing used blood. This clonotype originated in a man between 18 and 29 years old with Graves' ophthalmopathy. For the CDR3, the DNA is TGTGCCAGCAGGGCGTCCGTAACAGGCGGCTATGGCTACACCTTC. Protein product: CASRASVTGGYGYTF.